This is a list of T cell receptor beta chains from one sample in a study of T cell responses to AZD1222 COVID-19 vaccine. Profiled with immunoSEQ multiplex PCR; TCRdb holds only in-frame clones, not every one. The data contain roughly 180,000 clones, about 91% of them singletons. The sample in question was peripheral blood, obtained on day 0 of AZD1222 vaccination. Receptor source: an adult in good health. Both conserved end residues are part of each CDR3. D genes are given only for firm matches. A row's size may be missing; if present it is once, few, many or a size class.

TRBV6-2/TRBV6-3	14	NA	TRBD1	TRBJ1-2	TGTGCCAGCAGCTCAGGGGGGACCACCTATGGCTACACCTTC	CASSSGGTTYGYTF
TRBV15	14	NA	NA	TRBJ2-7	TGTGCCACCAGCCTCGCCCAAAGTGTTGACGAGCAGTACTTC	CATSLAQSVDEQYF
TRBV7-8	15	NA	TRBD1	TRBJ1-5	TGTGCCAGCAGCGCGGGACAGGGGCGCAATCAGCCCCAGCATTTT	CASSAGQGRNQPQHF
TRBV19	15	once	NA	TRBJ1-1	TGTGCCAGTAGTCCGAGGGCGGCTATGAACACTGAAGCTTTCTTT	CASSPRAAMNTEAFF
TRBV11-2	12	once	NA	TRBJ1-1	TGTGCCAGCAGCTTCGACACCCTACAAGCTTTCTTT	CASSFDTLQAFF
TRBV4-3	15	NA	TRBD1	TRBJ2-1	TGCGCCAGCAGCCAAAACAGGGGATTCTACAATGAGCAGTTCTTC	CASSQNRGFYNEQFF
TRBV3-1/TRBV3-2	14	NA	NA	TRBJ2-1	TGTGCCAGCAGCCAAGTAGGAGGGAGGTCTGAGCAGTTCTTC	CASSQVGGRSEQFF
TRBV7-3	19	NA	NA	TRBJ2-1	TGTGCCAGCAGCCTCTGGCAGGGGGCGCCTAGCGGGCAGGGGAATGAGCAGTTCTTC	CASSLWQGAPSGQGNEQFF
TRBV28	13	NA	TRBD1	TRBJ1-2	TGTGCCAGCAGTGGGGACAGGAACTATGGCTACACCTTC	CASSGDRNYGYTF
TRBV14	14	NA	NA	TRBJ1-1	TGTGCCAGCAGCCAAGTCTTGGGGGCCACTGAAGCTTTCTTT	CASSQVLGATEAFF
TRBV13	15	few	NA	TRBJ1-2	TGTGCCAGCAGCGGGGGACGTGGGAGTTACTATGGCTACACCTTC	CASSGGRGSYYGYTF
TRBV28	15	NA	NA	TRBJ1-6	TGTGCCAGCAGTCCCACGGGCGGAATAAATTCACCCCTCCACTTT	CASSPTGGINSPLHF
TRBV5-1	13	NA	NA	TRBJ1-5	TGCGCCAGCAGCTCAAGTAGCAATCAGCCCCAGCATTTT	CASSSSSNQPQHF
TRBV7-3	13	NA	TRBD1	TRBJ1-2	TGTGCCAGCAGCCCAGGACAGGGAGGTGGCTACACCTTC	CASSPGQGGGYTF
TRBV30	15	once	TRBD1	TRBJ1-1	TGTGCCTGGAGAAGACAGGACAGGACGAACACTGAAGCTTTCTTT	CAWRRQDRTNTEAFF
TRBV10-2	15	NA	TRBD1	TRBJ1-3	TGCGCCAGCAGTGCCACAGGGGGCTCTGGAAACACCATATATTTT	CASSATGGSGNTIYF
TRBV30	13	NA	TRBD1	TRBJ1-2	TGTGCCTGGAGTGTACGAGGGGGCGGGGGAGACACCTTC	CAWSVRGGGGDTF
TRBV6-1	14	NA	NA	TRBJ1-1	TGTGCCAGCAGCTGGCGGGGAGGAGACACTGAAGCTTTCTTT	CASSWRGGDTEAFF
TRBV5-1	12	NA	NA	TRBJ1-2	TGCGCCAGCAGCTTGGCAGGAAATGGCTACACCTTC	CASSLAGNGYTF
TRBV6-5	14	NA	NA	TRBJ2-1	TGTGCCAGCAGTTCCGAGGGCCAATACAATGAGCAGTTCTTC	CASSSEGQYNEQFF
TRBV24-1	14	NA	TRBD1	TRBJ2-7	TGTGCCACCGCCCCGGGACAGGGTCCCTCCGAGCAGTACTTC	CATAPGQGPSEQYF
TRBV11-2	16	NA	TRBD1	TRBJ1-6	TGTGCCAGCAGCTTAGATCAATCCAGGGGGGGTTCACCCCTCCACTTT	CASSLDQSRGGSPLHF
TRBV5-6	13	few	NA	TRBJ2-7	TGTGCCAGCAGCTTGGGGGGAGGCTACGAGCAGTACTTC	CASSLGGGYEQYF
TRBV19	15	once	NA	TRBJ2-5	TGTGCCAGTAGTAAAGGGGGTAGCGGGCAAGAGACCCAGTACTTC	CASSKGGSGQETQYF
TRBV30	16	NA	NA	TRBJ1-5	TGTGCCTGGATTGCCGTGGACACCTCTCACAATCAGCCCCAGCATTTT	CAWIAVDTSHNQPQHF
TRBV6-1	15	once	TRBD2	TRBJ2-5	TGTGCCAGCAGTGAGCCGGGACTAGCGGCGGAGACCCAGTACTTC	CASSEPGLAAETQYF
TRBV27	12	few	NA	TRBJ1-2	TGTGCCAGCAGACAGGGAACGTTGGGCTACACCTTC	CASRQGTLGYTF
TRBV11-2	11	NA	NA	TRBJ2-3	TGTGCCAGCAGGAGGGCAGATACGCAGTATTTT	CASRRADTQYF
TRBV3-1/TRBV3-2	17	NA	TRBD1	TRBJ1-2	TGTGCCAGCAGCCTAAAGGGGACAGGGGGCGGGAGATCTGGCTACACCTTC	CASSLKGTGGGRSGYTF
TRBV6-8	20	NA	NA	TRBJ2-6	TGTGCCAGCAGTTCCATCCTCCGGGTCGAAATAAGCTCTGGGGCCAACGTCCTGACTTTC	CASSSILRVEISSGANVLTF
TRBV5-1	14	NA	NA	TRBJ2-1	TGCGCCAGCAGGTCGGTTGGTACCTACAATGAGCAGTTCTTC	CASRSVGTYNEQFF
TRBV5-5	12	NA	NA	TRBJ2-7	TGTGCCAGCAGCCGTGAGGCATACGAGCAGTACTTC	CASSREAYEQYF
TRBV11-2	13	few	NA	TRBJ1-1	TGTGCCAGCAGCTTAATATTGGAAACTGAAGCTTTCTTT	CASSLILETEAFF
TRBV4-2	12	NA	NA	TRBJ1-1	TGTGCCAGCAGCATGGGAGGGACTGAAGCTTTCTTT	CASSMGGTEAFF
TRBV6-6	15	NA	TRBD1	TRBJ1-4	TGTGCCAGCAGTTATTCCGGAGGACAGGCTGAAAAACTGTTTTTT	CASSYSGGQAEKLFF
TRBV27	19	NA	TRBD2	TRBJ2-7	TGTGCCAGCAGTCCCCTCCCCGCGGGAGGGACAAGGAGCTCCTACGAGCAGTACTTC	CASSPLPAGGTRSSYEQYF
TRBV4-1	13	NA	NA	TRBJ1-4	TGCGCCAGCAGCCTGGGGACCGTTGAAAAACTGTTTTTT	CASSLGTVEKLFF
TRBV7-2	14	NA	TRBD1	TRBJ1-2	TGTGCCAGCAGCCTCTTAGCAGACAGGGATGGCTACACCTTC	CASSLLADRDGYTF
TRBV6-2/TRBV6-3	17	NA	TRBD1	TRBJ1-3	TGTGCCAGCAGTGCAAACAGGGGAGCTTTCTCTGGAAACACCATATATTTT	CASSANRGAFSGNTIYF
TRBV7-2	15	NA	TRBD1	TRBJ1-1	TGTGCCAGCAGCTTACTCAGGGGGCGCTCCGCTGAAGCTTTCTTT	CASSLLRGRSAEAFF
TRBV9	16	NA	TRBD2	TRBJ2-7	TGTGCCAGCAGCCCCCAGGGAGGGTCAATACACTACGAGCAGTACTTC	CASSPQGGSIHYEQYF
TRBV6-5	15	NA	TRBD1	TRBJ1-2	TGTGCCAGCAGCACAGAGGGGGCTCGTCTCTATGGCTACACCTTC	CASSTEGARLYGYTF
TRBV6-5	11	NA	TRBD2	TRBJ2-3	TGTGCCACCCGCCCCGGGACTATGCAGTATTTT	CATRPGTMQYF
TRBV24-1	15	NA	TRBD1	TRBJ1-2	TGTGCCACCAGTGACCCCGGACAGGGCGGCTATGGCTACACCTTC	CATSDPGQGGYGYTF
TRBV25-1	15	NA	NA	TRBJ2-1	TGTGCCAGCACCGCTTCCGGGACAAATTACAATGAGCAGTTCTTC	CASTASGTNYNEQFF
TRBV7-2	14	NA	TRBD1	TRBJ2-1	TGTGCCAGCACCTTAACACAGGGGCGAAGTGAGCAGTTCTTC	CASTLTQGRSEQFF
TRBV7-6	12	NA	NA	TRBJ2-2	TGTGCCAGCAGCCTTGGGACTCCGGAGCTGTTTTTT	CASSLGTPELFF
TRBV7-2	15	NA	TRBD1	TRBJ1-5	TGTGCCAGCAGCTTCACAGGGGATAGCAATCAGCCCCAGCATTTT	CASSFTGDSNQPQHF
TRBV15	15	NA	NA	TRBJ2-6	TGTGCCACCAGCAGAGCAGGGTCTGGGGCCAACGTCCTGACTTTC	CATSRAGSGANVLTF
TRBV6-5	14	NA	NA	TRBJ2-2	TGTGCCAGCAGTTACTCCGGGAGCACCGGGGAGCTGTTTTTT	CASSYSGSTGELFF
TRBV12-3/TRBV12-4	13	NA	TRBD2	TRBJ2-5	TGTGCCGGTATAGCGGGAGGGCTGGAGACCCAGTACTTC	CAGIAGGLETQYF
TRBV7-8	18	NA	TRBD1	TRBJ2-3	TGTGCCAGCAGCTTAGCTGCCTTTGGGACAGCGAGCACAGATACGCAGTATTTT	CASSLAAFGTASTDTQYF